The sequence of this TCR beta chain was determined in a study of early stage breast cancer tumors. Study-wide context: Among some 12 ER+/PR+/HER2- tumors, eight were ductal, four lobular. General study findings and limits: Tumors had about 2.3-fold higher T cell density than normal breast. Tumor and normal breast were distinguished via blood comparison in about 85% of the 16 patients.

Assay: immunoSEQ multiplex PCR; the TCRdb copy retains only in-frame clones and omits some. The table records fewer than 70,000 clones, more than 70% of them present only once. CDR3 length equals 18 residues. Trimming pared 7 bases from V and 2 bases from J, leaving 25 bases between. Germline CDR1 LNHDA, CDR2 SQIVND (reference sequence). As to this clone: The antigen remains undetermined.

Sequenced: blood. This clonotype was obtained from a person aged 35 to 50 with breast cancer. The chain combines TRBV19 with TRBJ2-3; no clear D. Written as DNA, the CDR3 is TGTGCCAGTACCCCAACAGCCCTAACCTCAACGGACACAGATACGCAGTATTTT. It codes for CASTPTALTSTDTDTQYF.